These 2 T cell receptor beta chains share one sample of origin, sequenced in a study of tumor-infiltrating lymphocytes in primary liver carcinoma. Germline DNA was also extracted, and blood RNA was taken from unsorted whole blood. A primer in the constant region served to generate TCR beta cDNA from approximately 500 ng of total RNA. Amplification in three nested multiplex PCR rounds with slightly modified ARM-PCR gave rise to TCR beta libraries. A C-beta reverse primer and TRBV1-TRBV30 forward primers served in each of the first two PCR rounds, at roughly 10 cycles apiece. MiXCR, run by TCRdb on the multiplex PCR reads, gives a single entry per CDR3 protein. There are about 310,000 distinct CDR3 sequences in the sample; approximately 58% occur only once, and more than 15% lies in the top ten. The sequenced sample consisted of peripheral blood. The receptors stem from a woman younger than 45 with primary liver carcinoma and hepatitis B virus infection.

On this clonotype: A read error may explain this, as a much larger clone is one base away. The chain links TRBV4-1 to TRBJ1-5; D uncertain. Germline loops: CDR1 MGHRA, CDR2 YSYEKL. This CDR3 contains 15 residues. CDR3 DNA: TGCGCCAGCAGCCTACGGAGGGATAGCAATCAGTCCCAGCATTTT. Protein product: CASSLRRDSNQSQHF.

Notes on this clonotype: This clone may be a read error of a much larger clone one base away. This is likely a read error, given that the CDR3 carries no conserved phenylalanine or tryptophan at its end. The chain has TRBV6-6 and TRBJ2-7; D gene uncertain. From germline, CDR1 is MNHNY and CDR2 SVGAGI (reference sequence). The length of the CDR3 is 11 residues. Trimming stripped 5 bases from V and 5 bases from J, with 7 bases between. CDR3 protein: CASSPHNEQYL. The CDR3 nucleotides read TGTGCCAGCAGTCCCCACAACGAGCAGTACCTC.